Listed below are T cell receptor beta chains from one sample, sequenced in a study of blood T cell repertoires in COVID-19. Using immunoSEQ multiplex PCR, the repertoire was profiled, and TCRdb retains in-frame clones only, with some absent. This sample has fewer than 500,000 clones, with 88% found just once. Sequencing was carried out using PBMCs or T cells enriched from blood (not recorded which). The origin of the receptors is a woman aged 25 to 45 with acute COVID-19. The CDR3 runs from the conserved cysteine through the conserved F or W. Fields, in order: D gene, clone size, J gene, V gene, CDR3 DNA, CDR3 protein. D genes are given only for firm matches. A clone size is listed for some rows: how often the clone was seen (once, few, many), or a class if it is expanded.

>NA|NA|TRBJ2-7|TRBV3-1/TRBV3-2
TGTGCCAGCAGCCAAGTGGGGGGCGAGCAGTACTTC
CASSQVGGEQYF
>NA|NA|TRBJ1-2|TRBV5-4
TGTGCCAGCAGCGGGGAACCGGGAGTTAACTATGGCTACACCTTC
CASSGEPGVNYGYTF
>NA|once|TRBJ2-1|TRBV7-3
TGTGCCAGCAGCTTAGGGGCAGGGTACGATGAGCAGTTCTTC
CASSLGAGYDEQFF
>NA|NA|TRBJ1-2|TRBV6-5
TGTGCCAGCAGTTTTTCAGGGAACTATGGCTACACCTTC
CASSFSGNYGYTF
>NA|NA|TRBJ1-4|TRBV3-1/TRBV3-2
TGTGCCAGCAGCCAAGTCAACGGAGCAGGGCGGGGGGAAAAACTGTTTTTT
CASSQVNGAGRGEKLFF
>TRBD1|NA|TRBJ2-5|TRBV7-2
TGTGCCAGCAGCCAACAGACAGGGTTGGAGACCCAGTACTTC
CASSQQTGLETQYF
>TRBD2|NA|TRBJ2-7|TRBV5-1
TGCGCCAGCAGCTTGGGTGGCGGGGGGGCCTACGAGCAGTACTTC
CASSLGGGGAYEQYF
>NA|NA|TRBJ2-7|TRBV5-1
TGCGCCAGCAGCTTGGCCGGGATCGAGCAGTACTTC
CASSLAGIEQYF
>TRBD2|NA|TRBJ2-5|TRBV10-3
TGTGCCATAAAGCGGGGGGGCGGGGAGACCCAGTACTTC
CAIKRGGGETQYF
>NA|NA|TRBJ2-1|TRBV5-1
TGCGCCAGCAGCTCGCCGCTCTCTACGAGCTCCTACAATGAGCAGTTCTTC
CASSSPLSTSSYNEQFF
>TRBD1|NA|TRBJ1-2|TRBV29-1
TGCAGCGTTACCGCGATGGGGGGACAGGGCCCAGCTAACTATGGCTACACCTTC
CSVTAMGGQGPANYGYTF
>TRBD1|NA|TRBJ1-1|TRBV7-2
TGTGCCAGCAGCTTAACCCCGGGACAGGGCGTCCCTTTCTTT
CASSLTPGQGVPFF
>NA|once|TRBJ2-1|TRBV21-1
TGTGCCAGCAAACTAAAACGGGACAGGGAGAAGAATGAGCAGTTCTTC
CASKLKRDREKNEQFF
>TRBD1|once|TRBJ1-5|TRBV19
TGTGCCAGTATCTACTCGGGACAGGATAGCAATCAGCCCCAGCATTTT
CASIYSGQDSNQPQHF
>TRBD2|NA|TRBJ2-1|TRBV5-1
TGCGCCAGCAGCGGGAGCGGGGGGGCCACCTACAATGAGCAGTTCTTC
CASSGSGGATYNEQFF
>TRBD2|once|TRBJ2-1|TRBV14
TGTGCCAGCAGCCTGACCAGACTAGCGGGCCTCACTGAGCAGTTCTTC
CASSLTRLAGLTEQFF
>TRBD1|NA|TRBJ1-1|TRBV3-1/TRBV3-2
TGTGCCAGCAGCCAATCCCCGACAGGGGGAACTGAAGCTTTCTTT
CASSQSPTGGTEAFF
>TRBD1|once|TRBJ2-7|TRBV7-9
TGTGCCAGCAGCCGGACAGGGGATTCCTACGAGCAGTACTTC
CASSRTGDSYEQYF
>TRBD1|NA|TRBJ1-5|TRBV6-2/TRBV6-3
TGTGCCAGCAGTTCCCCGGGACAGTCCAATCAGCCCCAGCATTTT
CASSSPGQSNQPQHF
>TRBD1|NA|TRBJ1-2|TRBV30
TGTGCCCGTGGACAGGGGGTCTATGGCTACACCTTC
CARGQGVYGYTF
>NA|NA|TRBJ2-3|TRBV6-2/TRBV6-3
TGTGCCAGCAGTTACGTCGGGGGCGGGGGTACGCAGTATTTT
CASSYVGGGGTQYF
>TRBD1|NA|TRBJ1-6|TRBV7-2
TGTGCCAGCAGCTTAGATGACAGGGTGGGGTCACCCCTCCACTTT
CASSLDDRVGSPLHF
>NA|NA|TRBJ1-1|TRBV15
TGTGCCACCAGCAGAACCCCTGGGCAGGGCACTGAAGCTTTCTTT
CATSRTPGQGTEAFF
>TRBD2|NA|TRBJ2-3|TRBV5-1
TGCGCCAGCAGTCGGGGGGGTAGCACAGATACGCAGTATTTT
CASSRGGSTDTQYF
>TRBD1|once|TRBJ2-1|TRBV10-1
TGCGCCAGCAGTGAGACAGGGGGAGGCAATGAGCAGTTCTTC
CASSETGGGNEQFF
>TRBD1|NA|TRBJ1-6|TRBV19
TGTGCCAGTAGTACGGAGACAGGGGTGGGTTCACCCCTCCACTTT
CASSTETGVGSPLHF
>TRBD2|NA|TRBJ2-7|TRBV6-5
TGTGCCAGCAGTTACAAGGGACTAGCGGGAGACTACGAGCAGTACTTC
CASSYKGLAGDYEQYF
>NA|NA|TRBJ1-1|TRBV27
TGTGCCAGCAGTTCCGGGCGGAGGAGCCGCGGTACTGAAGCTTTCTTT
CASSSGRRSRGTEAFF
>TRBD2|NA|TRBJ2-1|TRBV14
TGTGCCAGCAGCCAGGTACTAGCGGGGGCCCCTCTCTCCTACAATGAGCAGTTCTTC
CASSQVLAGAPLSYNEQFF
>NA|NA|TRBJ2-1|TRBV12-3/TRBV12-4
TGTGCCAGCAGTGGGGCCCATGAGCAGTTCTTC
CASSGAHEQFF
>NA|once|TRBJ1-4|TRBV5-1
TGCGCCAGCAGCCGGGAGGGGGGTATGAGTGAAAAACTGTTTTTT
CASSREGGMSEKLFF
>NA|few|TRBJ1-5|TRBV5-6
TGTGCCAGCAGCTTGTACAGTACGAGCAATCAGCCCCAGCATTTT
CASSLYSTSNQPQHF
>NA|NA|TRBJ1-1|TRBV12-3/TRBV12-4
TGTGCCAGCAGTTTCGCGGTTAACACTGAAGCTTTCTTT
CASSFAVNTEAFF
>NA|NA|TRBJ2-2|TRBV5-4
TGTGCCAGCAGCCTGGGACCGGCCCTAGGGGACACCGGGGAGCTGTTTTTT
CASSLGPALGDTGELFF
>TRBD1|NA|TRBJ2-7|TRBV3-1/TRBV3-2
TGTGCCAGCAGCCGACAGGGCCAGGCCTACGAGCAGTACTTC
CASSRQGQAYEQYF
>NA|NA|TRBJ1-5|TRBV6-1
TGTGCCAGCAGTGAAGAAGGGTGGATCGGGACACCAGATCAGCCCCAGCATTTT
CASSEEGWIGTPDQPQHF
>NA|NA|TRBJ1-3|TRBV6-5
TGTGCCAGCAGTTACAGGGGTCCAGGAAACACCATATATTTT
CASSYRGPGNTIYF
>TRBD1|NA|TRBJ1-1|TRBV11-3
TGTGCCAGCAGCCCAGGGGGTCGGAGCACTGAAGCTTTCTTT
CASSPGGRSTEAFF
>NA|once|TRBJ2-7|TRBV28
TGTGCCAGCACCTACCGGTGGGAGACCTACGAGCAGTACTTC
CASTYRWETYEQYF
>TRBD2|NA|TRBJ2-7|TRBV9
TGTGCCAGCAGCGCTAGCGGGGGTACCTACGAGCAGTACTTC
CASSASGGTYEQYF
>TRBD1|NA|TRBJ2-2|TRBV9
TGTGCCAGCAGCGCTGGGACAGGCGCGAACACCGGGGAGCTGTTTTTT
CASSAGTGANTGELFF
>TRBD1|few|TRBJ2-6|TRBV7-3
TGTGCCAGCAGCCCAGGACAGGGCTTCTCTGGGGCCAACGTCCTGACTTTC
CASSPGQGFSGANVLTF
>TRBD2|NA|TRBJ2-4|TRBV7-2
TGTGCCAGCAGCTTACTACTAGCGGCCGGAAGACAGTACTTC
CASSLLLAAGRQYF
>NA|NA|TRBJ1-1|TRBV19
TGTGCCAGTAGTATCCCTAACTACAACACTGAAGCTTTCTTT
CASSIPNYNTEAFF